The clone carrying this TCR beta chain was detected only a few times. The data are from a study of cytomegalovirus exposure and HLA in healthy donors. Donors showed nominal health when sampled, although they likely had unrecorded immune exposures. V lost 0 bases, J lost 0 bases, and 8 bases lay in between. CDR3 length: 15 amino acids. Germline CDR1 and CDR2: PRHDT and FYEKMQ (reference sequence). Primers for the PCR totalled 60 Vbeta and 13 Jbeta. Profiled with immunoSEQ multiplex PCR; TCRdb holds only in-frame clones, not every one. Among under 130,000 clones listed, around 15% were seen once. This sequence was found in a female donor in good health and CMV-seronegative. The sequenced material came from PBMCs. V gene TRBV13 combines with J gene TRBJ1-2; D call uncertain. The CDR3 nucleotides read TGTGCCAGCAGCTTAGGCAGAACCCCTAACTATGGCTACACCTTC. Translation gives CASSLGRTPNYGYTF. The full variable domain, rest sourced from reference TRBV13 and TRBJ1-2, is AAGVIQSPRHLIKEKRETATLKCYPIPRHDTVYWYQQGPGQDPQFLISFYEKMQSDKGSIPDRFSAQQFSDYHSELNMSSLELGDSALYFCASSLGRTPNYGYTFGSGTRLTVV.